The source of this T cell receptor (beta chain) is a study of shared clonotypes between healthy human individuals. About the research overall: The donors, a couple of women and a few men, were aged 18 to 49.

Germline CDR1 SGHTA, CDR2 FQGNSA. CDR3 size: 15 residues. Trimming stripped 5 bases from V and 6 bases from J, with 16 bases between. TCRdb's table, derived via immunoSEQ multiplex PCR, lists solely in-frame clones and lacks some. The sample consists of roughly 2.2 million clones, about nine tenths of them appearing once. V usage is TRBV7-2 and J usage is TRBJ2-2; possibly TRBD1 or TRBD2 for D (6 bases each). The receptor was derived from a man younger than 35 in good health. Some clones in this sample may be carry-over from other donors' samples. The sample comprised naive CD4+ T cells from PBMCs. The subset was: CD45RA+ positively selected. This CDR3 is CASSLRGTLAGELFF. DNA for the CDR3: TGTGCCAGCAGCCTACGCGGGACACTGGCCGGGGAGCTGTTTTTT.